The TCR beta chain described here comes from a study of T-cell memory formation after mild COVID-19. The CDR3 is 16 residues long. CDR1 and CDR2 (germline): SGHVS, FQNEAQ. V lost 1 base, J lost 0 bases, and 2 bases stayed unmatched. 5'RACE primed from the constant segment yielded TCR alpha and TCR beta cDNA libraries bearing sample barcodes and UMIs. TCRdb re-analysed the 5' RACE reads in MiXCR, keeping a single row per CDR3 protein. The repertoire holds 150,000 to 200,000 distinct CDR3 sequences, with 20% to 25% as singletons. The sample comprised PBMCs or a T cell subset sorted from them (not recorded which). The origin of this receptor is an adult woman who had mild COVID-19 (a few samples of this study predate the infection). Cell type and time point are not known. The V gene is TRBV7-8, the J gene TRBJ1-5; 8 nucleotides match TRBD1. The CDR3 loop reads CASSLEQGDSNQPQHF. For the CDR3, the DNA is TGTGCCAGCAGCTTAGAACAGGGGGATAGCAATCAGCCCCAGCATTTT.